This record looks at one T cell receptor (beta chain) sequence and its context. The CDR3 has 15 residues. Deletions cut 0 bases from V and 1 base from J, with 10 bases between. CDR1 SGHRS and CDR2 YFSETQ come from the germline V gene. The data originate from a study of T cell changes during pregnancy in multiple sclerosis. Clones were read by immunoSEQ multiplex PCR, and TCRdb kept only the in-frame ones, dropping some. The sample holds under 60,000 clones, 85% to 95% seen once. Sequencing was performed on CD4+ T cells from peripheral blood mononuclear cells, taken in the third trimester of pregnancy. The source of this sequence is a female donor with multiple sclerosis, enrolled in a pregnancy study. The chain joins TRBV5-1 to TRBJ1-1; unclear D gene. CDR3 bases: TGCGCCAGCAGCTTGGACGAGCTGTGGAACACTGAAGCTTTCTTT. This codes for CASSLDELWNTEAFF. The whole variable domain, remainder taken from reference TRBV5-1 and TRBJ1-1, is KAGVTQTPRYLIKTRGQQVTLSCSPISGHRSVSWYQQTPGQGLQFLFEYFSETQRNKGNFPGRFSGRQFSNSRSEMNVSTLELGDSALYLCASSLDELWNTEAFFGQGTRLTVV.